This T cell receptor (beta chain) was observed in a study of cytomegalovirus exposure and HLA in healthy donors. Whole-study results and caveats: Researchers reported that three CMV-associated chains were confirmed in vitro as CMV antigen-specific. Among the sequence variants, a highly shared cluster was likely an artifact of sequencing. Reported performance of the classifier showed diagnosis of cytomegalovirus status with high specificity and sensitivity. HLA restriction was apparent for most CMV-associated TCR beta chains in a later analysis.

60 Vbeta and 13 Jbeta primers were used in PCR. TCRdb's copy holds only in-frame clones and misses some; the assay was immunoSEQ multiplex PCR. The sample shows around 160,000 clones, 78% of them seen only once. Comment on this clone: Antigen unknown.

Germline lookup yields CDR1 LNHNV and CDR2 YYDKDF (reference sequence). With V trimmed by 1 base and J by 3 bases, 4 bases remained unmatched. The CDR3 is made up of 15 amino acids. V is TRBV15 and J is TRBJ1-1, with 8 bases identical to TRBD1. The TCR comes from a male donor in good health and CMV-seronegative. The sequenced material came from PBMCs. The CDR3 DNA reads as TGTGCCACCAGCAGAGGGACAGGGAGGGACACTGAAGCTTTCTTT. Its translation: CATSRGTGRDTEAFF.